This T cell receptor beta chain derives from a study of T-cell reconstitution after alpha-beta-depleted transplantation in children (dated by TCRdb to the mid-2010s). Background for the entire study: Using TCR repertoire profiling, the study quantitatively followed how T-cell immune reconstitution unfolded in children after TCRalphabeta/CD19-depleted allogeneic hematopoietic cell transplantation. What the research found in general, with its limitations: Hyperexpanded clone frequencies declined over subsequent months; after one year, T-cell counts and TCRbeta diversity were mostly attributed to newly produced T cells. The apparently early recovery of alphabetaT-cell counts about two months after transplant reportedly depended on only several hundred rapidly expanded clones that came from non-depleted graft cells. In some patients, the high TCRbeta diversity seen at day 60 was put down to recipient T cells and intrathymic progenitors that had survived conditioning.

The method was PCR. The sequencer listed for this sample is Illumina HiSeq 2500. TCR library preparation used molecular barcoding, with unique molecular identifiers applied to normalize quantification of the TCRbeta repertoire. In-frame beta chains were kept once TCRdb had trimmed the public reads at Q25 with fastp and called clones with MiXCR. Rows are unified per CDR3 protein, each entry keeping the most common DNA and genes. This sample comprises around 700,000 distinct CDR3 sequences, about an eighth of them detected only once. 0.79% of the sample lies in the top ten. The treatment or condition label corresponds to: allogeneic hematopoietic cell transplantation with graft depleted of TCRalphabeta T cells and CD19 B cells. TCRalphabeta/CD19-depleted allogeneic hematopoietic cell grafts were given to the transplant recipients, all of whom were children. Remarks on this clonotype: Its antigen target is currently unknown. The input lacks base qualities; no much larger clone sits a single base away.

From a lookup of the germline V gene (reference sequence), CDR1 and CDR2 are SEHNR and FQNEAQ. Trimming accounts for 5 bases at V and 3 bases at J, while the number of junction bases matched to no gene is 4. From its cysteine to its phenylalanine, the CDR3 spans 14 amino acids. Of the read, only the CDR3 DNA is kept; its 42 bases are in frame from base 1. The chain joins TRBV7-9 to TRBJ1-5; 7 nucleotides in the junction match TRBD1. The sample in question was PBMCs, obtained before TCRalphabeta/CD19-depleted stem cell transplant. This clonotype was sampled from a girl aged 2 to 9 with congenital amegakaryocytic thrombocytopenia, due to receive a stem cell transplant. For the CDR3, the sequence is CASSGTDSNQPQHF. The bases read TGTGCCAGCAGCGGGACAGACTCCAATCAGCCCCAGCATTTT.